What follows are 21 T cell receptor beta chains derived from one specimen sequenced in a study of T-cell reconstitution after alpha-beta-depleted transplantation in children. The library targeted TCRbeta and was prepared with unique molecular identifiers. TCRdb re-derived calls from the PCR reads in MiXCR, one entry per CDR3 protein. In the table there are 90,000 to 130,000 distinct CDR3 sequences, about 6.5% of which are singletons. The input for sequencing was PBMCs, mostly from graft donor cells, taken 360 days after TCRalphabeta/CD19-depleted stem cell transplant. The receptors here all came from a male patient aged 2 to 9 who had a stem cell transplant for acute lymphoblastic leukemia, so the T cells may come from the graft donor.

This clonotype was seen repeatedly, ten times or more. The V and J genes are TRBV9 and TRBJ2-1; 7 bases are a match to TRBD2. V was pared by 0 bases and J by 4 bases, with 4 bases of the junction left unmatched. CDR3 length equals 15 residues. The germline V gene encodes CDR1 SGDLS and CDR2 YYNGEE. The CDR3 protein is CASSVDSGGYNEQFF. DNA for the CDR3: TGTGCCAGCAGCGTAGACTCGGGGGGATACAATGAGCAGTTCTTC.

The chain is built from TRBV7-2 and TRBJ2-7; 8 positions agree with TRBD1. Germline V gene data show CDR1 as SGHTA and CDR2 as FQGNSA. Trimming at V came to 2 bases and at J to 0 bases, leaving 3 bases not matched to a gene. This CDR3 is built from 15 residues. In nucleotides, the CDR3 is TGTGCCAGCAGCTTACGGCAGGGGGCCTCCTACGAGCAGTACTTC. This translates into CASSLRQGASYEQYF.

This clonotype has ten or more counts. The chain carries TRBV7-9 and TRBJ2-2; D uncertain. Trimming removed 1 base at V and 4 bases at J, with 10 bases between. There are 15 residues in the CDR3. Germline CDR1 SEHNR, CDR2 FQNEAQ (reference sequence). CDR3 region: CASSLVWGPTGELFF. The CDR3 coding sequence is TGTGCCAGCAGCTTAGTTTGGGGTCCCACCGGGGAGCTGTTTTTT.

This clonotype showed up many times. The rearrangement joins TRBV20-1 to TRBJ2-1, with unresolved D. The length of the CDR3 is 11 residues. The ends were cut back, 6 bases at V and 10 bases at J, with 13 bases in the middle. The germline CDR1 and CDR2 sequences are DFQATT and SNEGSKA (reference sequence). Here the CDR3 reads CSARRGREQFF. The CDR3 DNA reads TGCAGTGCCCGCAGAGGAAGGGAGCAGTTCTTC.

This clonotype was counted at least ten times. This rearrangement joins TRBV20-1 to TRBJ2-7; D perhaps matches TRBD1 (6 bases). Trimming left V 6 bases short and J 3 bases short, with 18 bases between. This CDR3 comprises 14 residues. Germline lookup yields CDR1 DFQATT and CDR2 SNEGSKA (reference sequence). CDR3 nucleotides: TGCAGTGCCAAGAGAGGGGGAGAGGGCTACGAGCAGTACTTC. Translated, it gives CSAKRGGEGYEQYF.

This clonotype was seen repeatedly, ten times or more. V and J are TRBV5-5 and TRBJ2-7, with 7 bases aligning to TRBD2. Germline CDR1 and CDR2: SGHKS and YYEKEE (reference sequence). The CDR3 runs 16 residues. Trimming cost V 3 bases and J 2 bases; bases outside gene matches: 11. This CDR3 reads CASSSSAGRATYEQYF. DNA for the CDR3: TGTGCCAGCAGCTCCTCGGCAGGGAGGGCCACCTACGAGCAGTACTTC.

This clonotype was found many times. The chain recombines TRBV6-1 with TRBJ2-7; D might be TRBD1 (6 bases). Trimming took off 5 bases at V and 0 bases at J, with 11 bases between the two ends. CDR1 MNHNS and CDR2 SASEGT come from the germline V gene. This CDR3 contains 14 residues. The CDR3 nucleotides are TGTGCCAGCAGTAAAACAGGGAACTCCTACGAGCAGTACTTC. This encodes CASSKTGNSYEQYF.

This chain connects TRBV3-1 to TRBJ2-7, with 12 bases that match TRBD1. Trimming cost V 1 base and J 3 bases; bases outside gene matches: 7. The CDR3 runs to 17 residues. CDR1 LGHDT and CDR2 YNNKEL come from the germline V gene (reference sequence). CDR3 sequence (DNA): TGTGCCAGCAGCCAAGCGCTCCGGGACAGGGGGCTCTACGAGCAGTACTTC. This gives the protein CASSQALRDRGLYEQYF.

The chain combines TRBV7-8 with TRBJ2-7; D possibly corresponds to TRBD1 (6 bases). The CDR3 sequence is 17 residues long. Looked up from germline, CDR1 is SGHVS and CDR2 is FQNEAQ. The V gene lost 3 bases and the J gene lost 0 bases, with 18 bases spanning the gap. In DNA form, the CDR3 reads TGTGCCAGCAGCTTGAGAACCGGGACACAAGGCTCCTACGAGCAGTACTTC. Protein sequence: CASSLRTGTQGSYEQYF.

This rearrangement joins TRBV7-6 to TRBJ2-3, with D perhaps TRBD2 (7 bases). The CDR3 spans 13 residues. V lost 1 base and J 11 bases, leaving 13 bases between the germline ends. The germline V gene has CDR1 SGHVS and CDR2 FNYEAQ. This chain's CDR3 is CASSLGEGTKQYF. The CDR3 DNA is TGTGCCAGCAGCTTAGGGGAGGGGACAAAGCAGTATTTT.

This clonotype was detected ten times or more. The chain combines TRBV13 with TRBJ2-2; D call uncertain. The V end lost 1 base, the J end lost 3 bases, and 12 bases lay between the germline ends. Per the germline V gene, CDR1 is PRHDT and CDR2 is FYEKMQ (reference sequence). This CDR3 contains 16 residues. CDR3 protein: CASSLESGKDTGELFF. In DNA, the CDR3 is TGTGCCAGCAGCTTAGAAAGTGGGAAGGACACCGGGGAGCTGTTTTTT.

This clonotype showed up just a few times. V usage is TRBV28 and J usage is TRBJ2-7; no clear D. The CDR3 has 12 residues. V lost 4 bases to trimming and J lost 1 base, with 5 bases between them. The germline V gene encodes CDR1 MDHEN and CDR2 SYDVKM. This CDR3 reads CASSSRSYEQYF. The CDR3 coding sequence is TGTGCCAGCAGTTCCCGTTCCTACGAGCAGTACTTC.

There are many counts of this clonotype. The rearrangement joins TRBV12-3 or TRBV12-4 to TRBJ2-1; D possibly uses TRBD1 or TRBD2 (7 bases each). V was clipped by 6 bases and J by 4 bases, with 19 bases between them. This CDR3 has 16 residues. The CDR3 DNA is TGTGCCAGCAGCCCAAGACCAGGGGGGGATTACAATGAGCAGTTCTTC. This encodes CASSPRPGGDYNEQFF.

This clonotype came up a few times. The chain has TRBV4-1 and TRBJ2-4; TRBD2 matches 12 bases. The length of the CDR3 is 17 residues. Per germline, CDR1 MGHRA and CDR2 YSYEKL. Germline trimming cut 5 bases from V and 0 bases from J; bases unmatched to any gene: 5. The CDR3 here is CASSYQGLAGAKNIQYF. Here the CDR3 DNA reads TGCGCCAGCAGCTATCAGGGACTAGCGGGAGCCAAAAACATTCAGTACTTC.

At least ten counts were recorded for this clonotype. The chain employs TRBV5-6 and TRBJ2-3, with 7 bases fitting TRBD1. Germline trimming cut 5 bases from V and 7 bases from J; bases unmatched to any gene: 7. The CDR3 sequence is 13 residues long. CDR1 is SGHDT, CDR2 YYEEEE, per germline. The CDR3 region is CASSRTGVYTQYF. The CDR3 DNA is TGTGCCAGCAGTCGAACAGGGGTATATACGCAGTATTTT.

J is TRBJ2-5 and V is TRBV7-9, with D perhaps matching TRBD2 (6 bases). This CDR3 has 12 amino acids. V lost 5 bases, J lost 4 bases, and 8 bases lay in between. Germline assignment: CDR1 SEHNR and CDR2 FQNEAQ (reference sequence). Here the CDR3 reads CASSPRGETQYF. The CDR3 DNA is TGTGCCAGCAGCCCGCGGGGAGAGACCCAGTACTTC.

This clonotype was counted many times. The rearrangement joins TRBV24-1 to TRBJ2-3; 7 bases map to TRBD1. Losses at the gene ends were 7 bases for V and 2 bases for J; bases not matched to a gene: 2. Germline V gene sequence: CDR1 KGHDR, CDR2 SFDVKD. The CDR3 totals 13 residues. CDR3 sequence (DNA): TGTGCCACCAGCGGGACAGCCACAGATACGCAGTATTTT. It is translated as CATSGTATDTQYF.

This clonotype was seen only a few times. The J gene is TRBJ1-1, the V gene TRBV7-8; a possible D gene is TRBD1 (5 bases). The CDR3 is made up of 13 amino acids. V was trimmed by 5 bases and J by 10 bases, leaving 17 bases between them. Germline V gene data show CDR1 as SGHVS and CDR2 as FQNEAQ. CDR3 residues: CASSAGTLRGAFF. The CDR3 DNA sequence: TGTGCCAGCAGCGCTGGGACGCTTCGGGGAGCTTTCTTT.

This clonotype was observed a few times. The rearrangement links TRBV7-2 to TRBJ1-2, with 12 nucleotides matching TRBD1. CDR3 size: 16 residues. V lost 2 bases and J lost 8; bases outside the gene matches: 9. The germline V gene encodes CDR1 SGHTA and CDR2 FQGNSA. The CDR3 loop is CASSLTGQGASKGYTF. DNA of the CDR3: TGTGCCAGCAGCTTAACGGGACAGGGGGCATCTAAGGGCTACACCTTC. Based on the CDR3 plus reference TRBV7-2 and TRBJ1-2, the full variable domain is GAGVSQSPSNKVTEKGKDVELRCDPISGHTALYWYRQSLGQGLEFLIYFQGNSAPDKSGLPSDRFSAERTGGSVSTLTIQRTQQEDSAVYLCASSLTGQGASKGYTFGSGTRLTVV.

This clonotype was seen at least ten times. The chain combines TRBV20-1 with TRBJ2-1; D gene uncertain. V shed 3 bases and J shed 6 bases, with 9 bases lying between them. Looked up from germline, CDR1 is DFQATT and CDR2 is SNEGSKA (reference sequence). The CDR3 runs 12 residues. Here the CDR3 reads CSASDNFNEQFF. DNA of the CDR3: TGCAGTGCTAGTGACAACTTCAATGAGCAGTTCTTC.

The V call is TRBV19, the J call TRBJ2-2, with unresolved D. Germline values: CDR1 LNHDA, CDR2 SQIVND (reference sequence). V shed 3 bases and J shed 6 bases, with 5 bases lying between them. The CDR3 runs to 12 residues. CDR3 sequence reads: CASSMESGELFF. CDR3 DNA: TGTGCCAGTAGTATGGAGTCCGGGGAGCTGTTTTTT. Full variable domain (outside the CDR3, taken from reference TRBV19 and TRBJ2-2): DGGITQSPKYLFRKEGQNVTLSCEQNLNHDAMYWYRQDPGQGLRLIYYSQIVNDFQKGDIAEGYSVSREKKESFPLTVTSAQKNPTAFYLCASSMESGELFFGEGSRLTVL.